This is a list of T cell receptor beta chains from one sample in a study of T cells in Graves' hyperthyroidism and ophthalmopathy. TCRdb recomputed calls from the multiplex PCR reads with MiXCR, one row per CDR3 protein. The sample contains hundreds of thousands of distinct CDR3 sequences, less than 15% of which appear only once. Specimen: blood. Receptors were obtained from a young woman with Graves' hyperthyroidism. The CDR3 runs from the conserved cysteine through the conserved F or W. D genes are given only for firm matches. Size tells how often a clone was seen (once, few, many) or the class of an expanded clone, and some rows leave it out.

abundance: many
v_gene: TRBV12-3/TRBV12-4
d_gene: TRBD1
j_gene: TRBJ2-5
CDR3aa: CASSFIQGAHGTQYF
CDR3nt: TGTGCCAGCAGCTTTATACAGGGGGCGCACGGGACCCAGTACTTC

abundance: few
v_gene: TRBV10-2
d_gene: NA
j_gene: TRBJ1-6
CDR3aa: CASNGGVDSALHF
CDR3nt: TGCGCCAGCAACGGTGGGGTTGACTCGGCCCTCCACTTT

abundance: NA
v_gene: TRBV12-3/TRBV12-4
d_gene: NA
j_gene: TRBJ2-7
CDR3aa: CASSPHGGEQYF
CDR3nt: TGTGCCAGCAGTCCCCATGGTGGTGAGCAGTACTTC

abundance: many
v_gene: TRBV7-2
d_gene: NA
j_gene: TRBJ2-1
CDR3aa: CASSLIAVGVGGKQFF
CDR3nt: TGTGCCAGCAGCTTAATAGCAGTCGGGGTGGGGGGAAAGCAGTTCTTC

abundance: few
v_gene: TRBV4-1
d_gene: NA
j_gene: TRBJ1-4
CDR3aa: CASRKGVGEKLFF
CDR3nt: TGCGCCAGCAGGAAAGGGGTGGGTGAAAAACTGTTTTTT

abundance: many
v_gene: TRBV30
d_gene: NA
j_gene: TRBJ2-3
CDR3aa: CAWSLQGVGTQYF
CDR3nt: TGTGCCTGGAGTTTACAGGGAGTAGGTACGCAGTATTTT

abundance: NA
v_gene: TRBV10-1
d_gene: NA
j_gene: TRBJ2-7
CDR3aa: CASSESPGSNYEQYF
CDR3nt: TGCGCCAGCAGTGAGTCACCAGGGTCGAATTACGAGCAGTACTTC

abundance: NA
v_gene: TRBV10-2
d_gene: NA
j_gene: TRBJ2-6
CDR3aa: CASSESLGSSGANVLTF
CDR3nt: TGCGCCAGCAGTGAGTCTCTCGGGAGCTCTGGGGCCAACGTCCTGACTTTC

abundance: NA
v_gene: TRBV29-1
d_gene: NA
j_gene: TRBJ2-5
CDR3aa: CSVEAASETQYF
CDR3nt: TGCAGCGTTGAAGCTGCGTCAGAGACCCAGTACTTC

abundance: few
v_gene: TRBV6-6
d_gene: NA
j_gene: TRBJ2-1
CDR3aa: CASSYQFLSYNEQFF
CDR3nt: TGTGCCAGCAGTTACCAATTCCTCAGCTACAATGAGCAGTTCTTC

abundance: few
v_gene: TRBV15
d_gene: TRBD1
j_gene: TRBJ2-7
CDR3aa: CATSRGQTYEQYF
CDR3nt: TGTGCCACCAGCAGGGGACAGACCTACGAGCAGTACTTC

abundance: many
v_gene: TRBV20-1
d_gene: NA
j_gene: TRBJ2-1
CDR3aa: CSARLYAAGTLDNEQFF
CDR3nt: TGCAGTGCTAGGTTATATGCGGCCGGGACCCTCGACAATGAGCAGTTCTTC

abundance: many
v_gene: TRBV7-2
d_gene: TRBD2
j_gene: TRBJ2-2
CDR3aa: CASSSLAGVWGGELFF
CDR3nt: TGTGCCAGCAGCTCGTTAGCGGGAGTGTGGGGCGGGGAGCTGTTTTTT

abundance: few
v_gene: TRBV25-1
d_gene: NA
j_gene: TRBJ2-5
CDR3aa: CASSWTIQETQYF
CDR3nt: TGTGCCAGCAGTTGGACTATCCAAGAGACCCAGTACTTC

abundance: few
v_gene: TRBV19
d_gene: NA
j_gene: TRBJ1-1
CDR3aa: CASSIDLWSGGVTEAFF
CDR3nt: TGTGCCAGTAGTATAGATCTTTGGTCGGGGGGCGTGACTGAAGCTTTCTTT

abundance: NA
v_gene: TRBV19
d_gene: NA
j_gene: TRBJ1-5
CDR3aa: CASSILGLAQHF
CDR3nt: TGTGCCAGTAGTATCCTGGGGCTGGCCCAGCATTTT

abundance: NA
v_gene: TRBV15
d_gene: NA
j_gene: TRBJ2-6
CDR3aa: CATSRVVPSGANVLTF
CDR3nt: TGTGCCACCAGCAGAGTAGTGCCCTCTGGGGCCAACGTCCTGACTTTC

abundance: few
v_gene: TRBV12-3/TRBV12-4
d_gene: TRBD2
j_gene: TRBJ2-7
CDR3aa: CASSRTSGRFHEQYF
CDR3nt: TGTGCCAGCAGCCGGACTAGCGGGAGATTCCACGAGCAGTACTTC

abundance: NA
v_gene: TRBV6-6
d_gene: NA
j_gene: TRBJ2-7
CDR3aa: CASSYSAGFVDEQYF
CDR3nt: TGTGCCAGCAGTTACTCTGCCGGGTTCGTCGACGAGCAGTACTTC

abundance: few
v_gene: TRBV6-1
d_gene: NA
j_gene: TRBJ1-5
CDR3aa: CASSFGSSNQPQHF
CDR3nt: TGTGCCAGCAGTTTCGGCAGTAGCAATCAGCCCCAGCATTTT

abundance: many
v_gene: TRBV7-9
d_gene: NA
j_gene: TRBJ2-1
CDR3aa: CAFYKAIPSNEQFF
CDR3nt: TGTGCCTTTTACAAGGCCATCCCCTCCAATGAGCAGTTCTTC

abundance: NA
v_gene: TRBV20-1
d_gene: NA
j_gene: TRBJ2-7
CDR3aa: CSARDRVQGYEQYF
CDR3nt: TGCAGTGCTAGAGATAGAGTCCAAGGGTACGAGCAGTACTTC

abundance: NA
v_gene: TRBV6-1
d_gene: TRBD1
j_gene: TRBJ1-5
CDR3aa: CASRTGGGTGGWYSNQPQHF
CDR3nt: TGTGCCAGCAGAACCGGGGGGGGGACAGGGGGCTGGTATAGCAATCAGCCCCAGCATTTT

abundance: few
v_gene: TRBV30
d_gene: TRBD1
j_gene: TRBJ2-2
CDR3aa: CAWPPGTGSFLGTGELFF
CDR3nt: TGTGCCTGGCCCCCCGGGACAGGGTCTTTTCTGGGCACCGGGGAGCTGTTTTTT

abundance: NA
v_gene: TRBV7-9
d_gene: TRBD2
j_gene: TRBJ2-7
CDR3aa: CASSLIAGAYEQYF
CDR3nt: TGTGCCAGCAGCTTAATAGCGGGAGCCTACGAGCAGTACTTC

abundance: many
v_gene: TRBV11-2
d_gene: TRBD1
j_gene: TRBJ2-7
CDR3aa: CASRDRDPYEQYF
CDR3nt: TGTGCCAGCAGGGACAGGGACCCCTACGAGCAGTACTTC

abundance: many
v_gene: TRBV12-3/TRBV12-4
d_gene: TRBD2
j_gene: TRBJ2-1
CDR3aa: CASSAGLVSEQFF
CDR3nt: TGTGCCAGCAGTGCTGGACTAGTTAGTGAGCAGTTCTTC

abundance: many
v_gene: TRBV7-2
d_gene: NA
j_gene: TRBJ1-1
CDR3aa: CASSLPGLKNTEAFF
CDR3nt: TGTGCCAGCAGCTTACCGGGACTCAAAAACACTGAAGCTTTCTTT

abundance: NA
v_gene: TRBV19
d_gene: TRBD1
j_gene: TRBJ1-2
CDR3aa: CASLSRDRDWGYTF
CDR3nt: TGTGCCAGTCTATCCCGCGACAGGGATTGGGGCTACACCTTC

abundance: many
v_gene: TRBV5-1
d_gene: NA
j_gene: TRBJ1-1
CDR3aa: CASRERTTEAFF
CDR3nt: TGCGCCAGCAGGGAGAGAACCACTGAAGCTTTCTTT

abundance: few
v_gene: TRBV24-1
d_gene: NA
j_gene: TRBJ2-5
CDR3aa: CATREGPGGKETQYF
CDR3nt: TGTGCCACCAGAGAAGGGCCTGGGGGTAAGGAGACCCAGTACTTC

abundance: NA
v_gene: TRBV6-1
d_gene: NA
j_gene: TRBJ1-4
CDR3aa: CASRGPLDEKLFF
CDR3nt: TGTGCCAGCAGGGGGCCACTGGATGAAAAACTGTTTTTT

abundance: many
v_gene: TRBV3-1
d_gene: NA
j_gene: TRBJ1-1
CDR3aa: CASSQGPGEAFF
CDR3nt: TGTGCCAGCAGCCAAGGGCCCGGCGAAGCTTTCTTT

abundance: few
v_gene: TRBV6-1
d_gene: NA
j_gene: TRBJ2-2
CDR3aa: CASSLTPNANTGELFF
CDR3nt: TGTGCCAGCAGTCTGACCCCAAACGCGAACACCGGGGAGCTGTTTTTT